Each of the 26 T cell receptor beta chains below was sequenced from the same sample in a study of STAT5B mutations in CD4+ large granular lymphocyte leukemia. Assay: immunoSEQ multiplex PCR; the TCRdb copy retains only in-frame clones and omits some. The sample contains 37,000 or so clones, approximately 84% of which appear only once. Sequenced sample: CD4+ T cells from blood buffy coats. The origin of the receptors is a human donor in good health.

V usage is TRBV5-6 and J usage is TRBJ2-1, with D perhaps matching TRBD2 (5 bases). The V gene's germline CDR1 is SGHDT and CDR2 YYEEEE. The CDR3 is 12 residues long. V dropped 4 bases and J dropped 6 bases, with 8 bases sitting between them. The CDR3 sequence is CASSPGVNEQFF. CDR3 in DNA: TGTGCCAGCAGCCCCGGGGTCAATGAGCAGTTCTTC.

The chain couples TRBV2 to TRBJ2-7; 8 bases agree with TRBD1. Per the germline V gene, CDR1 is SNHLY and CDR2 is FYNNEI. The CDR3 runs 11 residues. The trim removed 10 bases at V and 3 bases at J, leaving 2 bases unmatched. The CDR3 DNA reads TGTGCCACAGGGACAGGCTACGAGCAGTACTTC. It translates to CATGTGYEQYF. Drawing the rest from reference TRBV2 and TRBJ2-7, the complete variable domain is EPEVTQTPSHQVTQMGQEVILRCVPISNHLYFYWYRQILGQKVEFLVSFYNNEISEKSEIFDDQFSVERPDGSNFTLKIRSTKLEDSAMYFCATGTGYEQYFGPGTRLTVT.

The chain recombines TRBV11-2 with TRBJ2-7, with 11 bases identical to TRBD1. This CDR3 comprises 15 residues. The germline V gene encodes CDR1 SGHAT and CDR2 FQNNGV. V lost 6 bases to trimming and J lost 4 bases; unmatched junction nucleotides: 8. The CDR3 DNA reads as TGTGCCAGCAGTTTACGGACAGGGGGCGCGTACGAGCAGTACTTC. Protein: CASSLRTGGAYEQYF. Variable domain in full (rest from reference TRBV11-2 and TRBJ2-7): EAGVAQSPRYKIIEKRQSVAFWCNPISGHATLYWYQQILGQGPKLLIQFQNNGVVDDSQLPKDRFSAERLKGVDSTLKIQPAKLEDSAVYLCASSLRTGGAYEQYFGPGTRLTVT.

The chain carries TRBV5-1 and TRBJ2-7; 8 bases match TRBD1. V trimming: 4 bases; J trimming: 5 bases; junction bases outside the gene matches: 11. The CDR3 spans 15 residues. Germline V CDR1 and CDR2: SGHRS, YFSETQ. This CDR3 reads CASSVGQGSMNEQYF. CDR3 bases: TGCGCCAGCAGCGTTGGACAGGGTTCAATGAACGAGCAGTACTTC.

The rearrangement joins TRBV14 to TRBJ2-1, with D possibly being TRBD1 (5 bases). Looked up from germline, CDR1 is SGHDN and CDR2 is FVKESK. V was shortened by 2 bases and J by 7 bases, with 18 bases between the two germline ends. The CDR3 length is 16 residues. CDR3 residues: CASSQYLSIRGNEQFF. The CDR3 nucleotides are TGTGCCAGCAGCCAATATCTTTCGATTAGGGGTAATGAGCAGTTCTTC.

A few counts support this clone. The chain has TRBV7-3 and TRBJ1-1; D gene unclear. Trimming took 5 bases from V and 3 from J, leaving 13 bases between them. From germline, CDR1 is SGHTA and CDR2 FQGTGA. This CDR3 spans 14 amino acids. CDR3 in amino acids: CASSPIGRDTEAFF. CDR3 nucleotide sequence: TGTGCCAGCAGCCCCATTGGGAGGGACACTGAAGCTTTCTTT.

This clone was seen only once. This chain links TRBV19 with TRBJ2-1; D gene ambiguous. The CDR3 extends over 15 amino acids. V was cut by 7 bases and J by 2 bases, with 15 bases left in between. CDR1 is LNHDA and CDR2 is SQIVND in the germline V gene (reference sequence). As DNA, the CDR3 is TGTGCCAGTACTAGGGCTACTACTACCTACAATGAGCAGTTCTTC. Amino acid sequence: CASTRATTTYNEQFF.

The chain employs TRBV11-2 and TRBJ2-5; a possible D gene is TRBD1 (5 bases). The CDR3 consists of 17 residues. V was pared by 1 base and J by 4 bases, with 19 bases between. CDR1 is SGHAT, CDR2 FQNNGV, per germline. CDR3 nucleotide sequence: TGTGCCAGCAGCTTAGCTCCGGGCAGGGCAAAAAGAGAGACCCAGTACTTC. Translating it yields CASSLAPGRAKRETQYF.

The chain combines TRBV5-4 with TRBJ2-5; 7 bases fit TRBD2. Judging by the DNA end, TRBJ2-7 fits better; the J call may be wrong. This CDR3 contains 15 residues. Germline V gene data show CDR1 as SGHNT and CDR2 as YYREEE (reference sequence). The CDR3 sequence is CASSLGGGSPYEQYF. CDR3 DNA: TGTGCCAGCAGCTTGGGGGGGGGTTCGCCCTACGAGCAGTACTTC.

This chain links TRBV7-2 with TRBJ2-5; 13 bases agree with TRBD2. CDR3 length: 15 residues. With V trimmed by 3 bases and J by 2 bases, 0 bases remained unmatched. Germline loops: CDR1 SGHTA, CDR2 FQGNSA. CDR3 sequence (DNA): TGTGCCAGCAGCTTGGGACTAGCGGGGCAAGAGACCCAGTACTTC. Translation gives CASSLGLAGQETQYF.

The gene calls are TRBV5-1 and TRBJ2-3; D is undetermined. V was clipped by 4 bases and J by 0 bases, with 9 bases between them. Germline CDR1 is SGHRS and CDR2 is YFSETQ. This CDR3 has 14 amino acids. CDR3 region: CASSPQSSTDTQYF. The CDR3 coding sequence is TGCGCCAGCAGCCCCCAATCTAGCACAGATACGCAGTATTTT.

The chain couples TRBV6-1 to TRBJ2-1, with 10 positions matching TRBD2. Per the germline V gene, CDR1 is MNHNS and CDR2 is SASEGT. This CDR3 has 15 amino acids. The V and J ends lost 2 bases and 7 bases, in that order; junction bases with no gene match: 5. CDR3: CASSEPSGSRNEQFF. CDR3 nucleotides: TGTGCCAGCAGTGAACCTAGCGGGAGTAGAAATGAGCAGTTCTTC.

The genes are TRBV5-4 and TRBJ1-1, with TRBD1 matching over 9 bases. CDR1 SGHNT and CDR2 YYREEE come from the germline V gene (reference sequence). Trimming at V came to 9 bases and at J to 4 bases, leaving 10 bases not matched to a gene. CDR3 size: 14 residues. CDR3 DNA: TGTGCCACAATCTCGGGACAGGGAGGCACTGAAGCTTTCTTT. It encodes CATISGQGGTEAFF.

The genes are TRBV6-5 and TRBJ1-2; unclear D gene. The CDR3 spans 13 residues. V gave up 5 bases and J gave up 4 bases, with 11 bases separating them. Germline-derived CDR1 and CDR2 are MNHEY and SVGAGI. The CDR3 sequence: CASSPRAVYGYTF. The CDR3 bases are TGTGCCAGCAGTCCACGGGCAGTCTATGGCTACACCTTC.

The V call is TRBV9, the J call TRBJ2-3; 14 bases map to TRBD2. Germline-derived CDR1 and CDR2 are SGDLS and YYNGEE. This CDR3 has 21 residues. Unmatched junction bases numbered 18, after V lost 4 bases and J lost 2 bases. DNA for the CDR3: TGTGCCAGCAGCCACAACTCCGAGACTAGCGGGGGGGCCTTTGCCACAGATACGCAGTATTTT. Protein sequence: CASSHNSETSGGAFATDTQYF.

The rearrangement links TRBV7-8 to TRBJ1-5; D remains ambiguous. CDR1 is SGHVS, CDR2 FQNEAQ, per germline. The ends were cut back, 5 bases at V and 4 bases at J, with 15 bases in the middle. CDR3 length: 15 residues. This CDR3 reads CASSPLRLPNQPQHF. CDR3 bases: TGTGCCAGCAGCCCCCTCCGCTTGCCGAATCAGCCCCAGCATTTT.

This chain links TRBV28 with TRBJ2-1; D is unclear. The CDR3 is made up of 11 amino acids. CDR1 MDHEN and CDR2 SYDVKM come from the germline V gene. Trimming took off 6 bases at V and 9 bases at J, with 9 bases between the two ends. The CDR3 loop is CASSSLGEQFF. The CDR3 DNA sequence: TGTGCCAGCAGCTCCTTAGGTGAGCAGTTCTTC.

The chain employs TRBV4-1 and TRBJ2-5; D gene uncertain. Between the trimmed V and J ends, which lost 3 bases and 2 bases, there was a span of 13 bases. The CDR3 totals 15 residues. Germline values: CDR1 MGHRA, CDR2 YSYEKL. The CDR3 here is CASSHSLAVQETQYF. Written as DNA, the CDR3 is TGCGCCAGCAGCCATTCCCTGGCAGTACAAGAGACCCAGTACTTC.

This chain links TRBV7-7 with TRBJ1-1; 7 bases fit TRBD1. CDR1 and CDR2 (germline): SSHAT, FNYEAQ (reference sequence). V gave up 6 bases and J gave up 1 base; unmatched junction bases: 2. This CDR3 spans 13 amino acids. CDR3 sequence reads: CASRRTGNTEAFF. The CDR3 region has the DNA TGTGCCAGCAGAAGGACAGGGAACACTGAAGCTTTCTTT.

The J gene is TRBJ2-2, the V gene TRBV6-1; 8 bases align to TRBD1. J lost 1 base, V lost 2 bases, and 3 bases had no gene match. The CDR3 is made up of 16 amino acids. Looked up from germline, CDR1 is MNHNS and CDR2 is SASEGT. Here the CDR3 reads CASSERTGMNTGELFF. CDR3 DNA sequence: TGTGCCAGCAGTGAAAGGACAGGGATGAACACCGGGGAGCTGTTTTTT.

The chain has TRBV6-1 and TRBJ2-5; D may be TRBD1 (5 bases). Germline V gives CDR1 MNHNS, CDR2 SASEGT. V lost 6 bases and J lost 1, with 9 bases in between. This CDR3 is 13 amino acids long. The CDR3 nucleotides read TGTGCCAGCAGAGCAAGGGGCCAAGAGACCCAGTACTTC. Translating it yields CASRARGQETQYF.

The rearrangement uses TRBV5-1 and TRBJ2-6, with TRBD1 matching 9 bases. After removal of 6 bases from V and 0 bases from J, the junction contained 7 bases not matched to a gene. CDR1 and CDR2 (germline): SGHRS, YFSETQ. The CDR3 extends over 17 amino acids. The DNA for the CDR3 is TGCGCCAGCAAGGACAGGGGTCAAAGCTCTGGGGCCAACGTCCTGACTTTC. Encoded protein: CASKDRGQSSGANVLTF.

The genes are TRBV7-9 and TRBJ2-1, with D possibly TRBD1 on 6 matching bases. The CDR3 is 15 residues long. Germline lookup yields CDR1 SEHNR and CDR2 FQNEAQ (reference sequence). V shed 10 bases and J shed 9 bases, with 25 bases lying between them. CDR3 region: CATRFLDRTTREQFF. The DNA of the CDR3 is TGTGCCACCAGGTTTTTAGACAGGACAACCCGTGAGCAGTTCTTC. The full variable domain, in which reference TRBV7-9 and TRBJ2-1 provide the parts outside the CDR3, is DTGVSQNPRHKITKRGQNVTFRCDPISEHNRLYWYRQTLGQGPEFLTYFQNEAQLEKSRLLSDRFSAERPKGSFSTLEIQRTEQGDSAMYLCATRFLDRTTREQFFGPGTRLTVL.

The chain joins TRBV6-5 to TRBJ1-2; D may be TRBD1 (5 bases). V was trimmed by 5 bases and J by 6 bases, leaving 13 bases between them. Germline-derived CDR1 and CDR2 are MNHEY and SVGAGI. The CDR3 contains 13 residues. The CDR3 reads CASSPPGGDGYTF. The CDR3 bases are TGTGCCAGCAGTCCCCCTGGGGGGGATGGCTACACCTTC.

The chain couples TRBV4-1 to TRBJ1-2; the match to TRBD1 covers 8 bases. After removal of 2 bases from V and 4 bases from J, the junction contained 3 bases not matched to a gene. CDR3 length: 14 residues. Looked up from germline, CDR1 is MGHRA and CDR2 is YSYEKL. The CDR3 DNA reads TGCGCCAGCAGCCAACAGGGGGCCGGCTATGGCTACACCTTC. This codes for CASSQQGAGYGYTF.

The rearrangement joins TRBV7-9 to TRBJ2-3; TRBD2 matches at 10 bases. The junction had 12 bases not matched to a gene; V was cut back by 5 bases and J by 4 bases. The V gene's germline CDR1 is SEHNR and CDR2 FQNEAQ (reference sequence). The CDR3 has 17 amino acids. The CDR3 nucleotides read TGTGCCAGCAGCCCCCCAACCGGGACTAGCGTCCCAGATACGCAGTATTTT. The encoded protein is CASSPPTGTSVPDTQYF. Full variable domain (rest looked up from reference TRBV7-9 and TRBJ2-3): DTGVSQNPRHKITKRGQNVTFRCDPISEHNRLYWYRQTLGQGPEFLTYFQNEAQLEKSRLLSDRFSAERPKGSFSTLEIQRTEQGDSAMYLCASSPPTGTSVPDTQYFGPGTRLTVL.